The entry below gives a single T cell receptor (beta chain) sequence along with its context. Its target is unknown. It was with random hexamers that 0.5 to 1 ug RNA was reverse transcribed. Amplification of TCR beta CDR3 was carried out by immunoSEQ multiplex PCR, which covered 54 Vbeta and 13 Jbeta segments. TCRdb reprocessed the immunoSEQ multiplex PCR reads via MiXCR and lists one record per CDR3 protein. Counted here are fewer than 350,000 distinct CDR3 sequences, roughly 85% occurring once; the ten biggest clones make up roughly 0.21%. This sample was included in a study of CD8 T cells in Susac syndrome. High-throughput TCR beta sequencing covered peripheral CD8+ and CD4+ T cells. The CDR3 consists of 15 residues. Germline-derived CDR1 and CDR2 are DFQATT and SNEGSKA (reference sequence). V was clipped by 6 bases and J by 0 bases, with 18 bases between them. Study-wide results and caveats: In its TCR sequencing and HLA analysis, the study acknowledged that the number of individuals was relatively small.

This TCR came from a human donor with multiple sclerosis. Sequencing was carried out using CD8+ T cells from PBMCs. This chain connects TRBV20-1 to TRBJ2-7, with D possibly being TRBD2 (5 bases). The CDR3 bases are TGCAGTGCCAGGCGATGGACTGAGAGCTCCTACGAGCAGTACTTC. Translation gives CSARRWTESSYEQYF.